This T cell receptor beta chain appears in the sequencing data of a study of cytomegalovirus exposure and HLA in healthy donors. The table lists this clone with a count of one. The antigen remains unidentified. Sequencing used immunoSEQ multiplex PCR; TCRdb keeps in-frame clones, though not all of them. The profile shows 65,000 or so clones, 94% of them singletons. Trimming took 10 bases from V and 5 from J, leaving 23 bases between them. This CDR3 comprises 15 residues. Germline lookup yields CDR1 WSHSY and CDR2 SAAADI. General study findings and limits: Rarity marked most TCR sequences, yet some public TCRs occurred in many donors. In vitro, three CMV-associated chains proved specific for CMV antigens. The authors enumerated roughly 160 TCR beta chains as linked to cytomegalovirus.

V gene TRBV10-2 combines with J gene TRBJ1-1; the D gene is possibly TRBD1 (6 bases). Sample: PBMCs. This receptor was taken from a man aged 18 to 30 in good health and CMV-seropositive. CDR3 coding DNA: TGCGCCACCAGGAAGGACGGGGGGCTTTTTACTGAAGCTTTCTTT. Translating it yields CATRKDGGLFTEAFF.